The table lists the clone carrying this T cell receptor beta chain with a few counts. V was shortened by 4 bases and J by 5 bases, with 15 bases between the two germline ends. Per the germline V gene, CDR1 is SGHNT and CDR2 is YYREEE (reference sequence). The CDR3 sequence is 14 residues long. Method: immunoSEQ multiplex PCR; TCRdb's copy keeps in-frame clones and lacks some. Of about 6,800 clones in the sample, roughly 70% were seen once. This entry comes from a study of neoadjuvant anti-PD-1 for oral cavity cancer. The patients had HPV-negative, locally advanced oral cavity squamous cell carcinoma. The chain combines TRBV5-4 with TRBJ1-1, with D possibly matching TRBD1 (6 bases). The sequence was collected from a person between 40 and 85 years old with oral cavity squamous cell carcinoma. The sample here was PBMCs, taken before nivolumab (anti-PD-1) treatment. CDR3 loop: CASSPNRVRTEAFF. CDR3 DNA: TGTGCCAGCAGCCCTAACAGGGTACGGACTGAAGCTTTCTTT.